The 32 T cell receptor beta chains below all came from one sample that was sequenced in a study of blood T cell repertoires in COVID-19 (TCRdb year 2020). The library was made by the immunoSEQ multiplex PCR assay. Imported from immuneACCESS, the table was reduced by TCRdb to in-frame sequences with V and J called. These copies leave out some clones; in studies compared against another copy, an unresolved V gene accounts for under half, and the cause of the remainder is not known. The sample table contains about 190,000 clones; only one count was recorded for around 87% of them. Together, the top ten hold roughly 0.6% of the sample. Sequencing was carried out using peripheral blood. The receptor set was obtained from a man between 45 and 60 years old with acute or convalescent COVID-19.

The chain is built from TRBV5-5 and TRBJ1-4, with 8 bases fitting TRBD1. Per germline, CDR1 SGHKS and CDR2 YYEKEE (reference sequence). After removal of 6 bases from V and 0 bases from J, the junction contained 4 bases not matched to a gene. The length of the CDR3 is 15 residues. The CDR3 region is CASNRQGTTNEKLFF. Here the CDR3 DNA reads TGTGCCAGCAACCGACAGGGGACAACTAATGAAAAACTGTTTTTT.

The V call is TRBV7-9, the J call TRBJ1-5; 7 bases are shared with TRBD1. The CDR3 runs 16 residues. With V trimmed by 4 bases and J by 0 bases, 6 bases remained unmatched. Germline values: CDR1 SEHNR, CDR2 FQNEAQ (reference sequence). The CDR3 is CASSSDREYSNQPQHF. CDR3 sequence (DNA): TGTGCCAGCAGCTCCGACAGGGAATATAGCAATCAGCCCCAGCATTTT.

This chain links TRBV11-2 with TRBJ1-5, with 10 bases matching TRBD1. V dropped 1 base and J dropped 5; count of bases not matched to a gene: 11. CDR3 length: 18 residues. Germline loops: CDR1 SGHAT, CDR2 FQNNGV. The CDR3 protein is CASSLVRDRGGSYQPQHF. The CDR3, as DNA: TGTGCCAGCAGCTTAGTCCGGGACAGGGGCGGATCGTATCAGCCCCAGCATTTT.

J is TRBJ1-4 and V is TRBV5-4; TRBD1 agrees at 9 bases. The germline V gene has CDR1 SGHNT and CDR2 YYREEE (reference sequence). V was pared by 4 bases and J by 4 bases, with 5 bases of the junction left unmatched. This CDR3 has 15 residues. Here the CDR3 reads CASSIRTGDNEKLFF. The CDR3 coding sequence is TGTGCCAGCAGCATCCGGACAGGGGATAATGAAAAACTGTTTTTT.

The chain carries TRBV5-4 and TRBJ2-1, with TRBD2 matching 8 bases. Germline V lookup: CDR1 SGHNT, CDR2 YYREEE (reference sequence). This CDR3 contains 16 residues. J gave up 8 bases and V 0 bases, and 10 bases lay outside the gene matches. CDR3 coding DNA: TGTGCCAGCAGCTTGGATGCCGGGAGGGCCTTCGATGAGCAGTTCTTC. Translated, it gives CASSLDAGRAFDEQFF. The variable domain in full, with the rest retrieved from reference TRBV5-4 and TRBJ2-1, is ETGVTQSPTHLIKTRGQQVTLRCSSQSGHNTVSWYQQALGQGPQFIFQYYREEENGRGNFPPRFSGLQFPNYSSELNVNALELDDSALYLCASSLDAGRAFDEQFFGPGTRLTVL.

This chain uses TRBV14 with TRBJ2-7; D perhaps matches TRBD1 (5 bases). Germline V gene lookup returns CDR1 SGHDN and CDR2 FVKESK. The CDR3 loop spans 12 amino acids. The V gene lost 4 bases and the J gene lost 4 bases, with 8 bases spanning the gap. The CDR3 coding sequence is TGTGCCAGCAGCCGCAGGGATTACGAGCAGTACGTC. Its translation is CASSRRDYEQYV.

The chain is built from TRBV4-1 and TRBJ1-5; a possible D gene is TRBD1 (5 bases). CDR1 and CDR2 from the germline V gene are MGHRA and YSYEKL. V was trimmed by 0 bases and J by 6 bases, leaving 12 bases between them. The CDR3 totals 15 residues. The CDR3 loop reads CASSQEGDSIQPQHF. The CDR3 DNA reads TGCGCCAGCAGCCAAGAAGGAGACAGTATTCAGCCCCAGCATTTT.

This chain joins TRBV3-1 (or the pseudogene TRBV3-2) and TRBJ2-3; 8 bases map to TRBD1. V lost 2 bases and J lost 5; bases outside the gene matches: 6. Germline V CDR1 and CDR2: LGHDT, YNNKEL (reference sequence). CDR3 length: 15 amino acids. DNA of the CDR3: TGTGCCAGCAGCCAATGGACAGGGAGTGGAGATACGCAGTATTTT. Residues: CASSQWTGSGDTQYF.

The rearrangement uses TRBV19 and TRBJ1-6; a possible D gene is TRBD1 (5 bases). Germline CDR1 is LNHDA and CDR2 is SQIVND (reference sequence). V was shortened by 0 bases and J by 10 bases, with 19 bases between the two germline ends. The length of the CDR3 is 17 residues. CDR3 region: CASSIDHLGGVGSPLHF. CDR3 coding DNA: TGTGCCAGTAGTATAGATCATCTAGGAGGGGTCGGCTCACCCCTCCACTTT.

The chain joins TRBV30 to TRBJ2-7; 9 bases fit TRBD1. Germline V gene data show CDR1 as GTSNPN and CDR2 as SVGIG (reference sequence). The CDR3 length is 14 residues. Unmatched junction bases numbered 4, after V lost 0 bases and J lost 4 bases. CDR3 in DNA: TGTGCCTGGAGTGTACTGACAGGGGGTTACGAGCAGTACTTC. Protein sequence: CAWSVLTGGYEQYF.

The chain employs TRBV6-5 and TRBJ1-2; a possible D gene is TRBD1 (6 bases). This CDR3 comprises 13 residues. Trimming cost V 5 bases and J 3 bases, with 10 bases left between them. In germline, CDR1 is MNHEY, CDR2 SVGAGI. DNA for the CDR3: TGTGCCAGCAGTCCAGGGGCAGACTATGGCTACACCTTC. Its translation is CASSPGADYGYTF.

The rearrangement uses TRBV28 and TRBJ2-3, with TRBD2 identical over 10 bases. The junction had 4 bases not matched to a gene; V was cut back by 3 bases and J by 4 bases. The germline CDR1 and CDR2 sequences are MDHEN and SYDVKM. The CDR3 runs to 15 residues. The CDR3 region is CASSLSGGAPDTQYF. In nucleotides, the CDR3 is TGTGCCAGCAGTTTGAGCGGGGGGGCCCCAGATACGCAGTATTTT.

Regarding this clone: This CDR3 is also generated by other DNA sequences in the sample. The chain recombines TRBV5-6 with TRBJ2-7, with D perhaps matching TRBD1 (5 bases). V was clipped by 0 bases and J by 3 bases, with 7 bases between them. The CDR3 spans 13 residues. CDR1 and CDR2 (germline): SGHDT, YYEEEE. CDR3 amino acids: CASSLVQGYEQYF. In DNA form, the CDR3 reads TGTGCCAGCAGCTTGGTTCAGGGCTACGAGCAGTACTTC.

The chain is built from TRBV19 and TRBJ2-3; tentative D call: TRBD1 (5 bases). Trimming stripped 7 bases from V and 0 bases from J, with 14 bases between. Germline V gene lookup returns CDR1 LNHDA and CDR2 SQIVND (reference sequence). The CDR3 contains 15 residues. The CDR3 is CASKGWGGSTDTQYF. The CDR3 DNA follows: TGTGCCAGTAAGGGGTGGGGCGGTAGCACAGATACGCAGTATTTT.

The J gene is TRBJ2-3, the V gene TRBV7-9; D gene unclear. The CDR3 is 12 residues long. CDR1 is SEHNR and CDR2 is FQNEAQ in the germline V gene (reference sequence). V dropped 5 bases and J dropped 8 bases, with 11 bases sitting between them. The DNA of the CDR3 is TGTGCCAGCAGCGGCCGGGTCTTTACGCAGTATTTT. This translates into CASSGRVFTQYF.

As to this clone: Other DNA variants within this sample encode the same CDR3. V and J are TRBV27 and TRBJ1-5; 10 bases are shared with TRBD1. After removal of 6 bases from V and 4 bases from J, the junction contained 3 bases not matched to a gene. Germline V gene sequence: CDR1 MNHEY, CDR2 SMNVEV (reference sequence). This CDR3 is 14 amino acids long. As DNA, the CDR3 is TGTGCCAGCAGCCGGACAGGGGGGAATCAGCCCCAGCATTTT. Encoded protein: CASSRTGGNQPQHF.

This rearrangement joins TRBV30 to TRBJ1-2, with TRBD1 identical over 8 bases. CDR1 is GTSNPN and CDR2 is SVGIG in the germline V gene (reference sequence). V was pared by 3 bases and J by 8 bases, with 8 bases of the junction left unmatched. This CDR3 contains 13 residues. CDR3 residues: CAWRLGTGTGYTF. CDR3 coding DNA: TGTGCCTGGAGACTGGGGACAGGAACCGGCTACACCTTC.

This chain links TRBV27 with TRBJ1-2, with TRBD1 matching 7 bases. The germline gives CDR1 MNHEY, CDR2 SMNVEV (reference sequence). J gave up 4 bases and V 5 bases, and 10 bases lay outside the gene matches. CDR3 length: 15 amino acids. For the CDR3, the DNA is TGTGCCAGCAGTCGAACCGGGACAGAAGGCTATGGCTACACCTTC. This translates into CASSRTGTEGYGYTF.

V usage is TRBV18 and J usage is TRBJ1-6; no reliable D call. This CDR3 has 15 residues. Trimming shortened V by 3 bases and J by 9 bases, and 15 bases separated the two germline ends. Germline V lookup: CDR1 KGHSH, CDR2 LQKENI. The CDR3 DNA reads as TGTGCCAGCTCACCGAATGGGGAACGGGGTTCACCCCTCCACTTT. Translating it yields CASSPNGERGSPLHF.

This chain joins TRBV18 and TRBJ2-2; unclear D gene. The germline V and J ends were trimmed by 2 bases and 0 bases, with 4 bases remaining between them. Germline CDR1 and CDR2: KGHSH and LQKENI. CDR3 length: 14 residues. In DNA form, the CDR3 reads TGTGCCAGCTCACCAGAGGCGAACACCGGGGAGCTGTTTTTT. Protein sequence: CASSPEANTGELFF.

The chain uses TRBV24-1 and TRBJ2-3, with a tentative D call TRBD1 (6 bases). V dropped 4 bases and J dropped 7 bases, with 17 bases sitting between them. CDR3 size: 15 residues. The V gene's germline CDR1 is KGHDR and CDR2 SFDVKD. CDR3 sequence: CATSEPSGTSNTQYF. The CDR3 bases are TGTGCCACCAGTGAGCCTTCCGGGACATCAAATACGCAGTATTTT.

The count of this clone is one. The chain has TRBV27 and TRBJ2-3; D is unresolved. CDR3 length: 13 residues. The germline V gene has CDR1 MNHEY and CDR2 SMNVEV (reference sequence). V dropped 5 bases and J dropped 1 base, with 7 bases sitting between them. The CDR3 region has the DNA TGTGCCAGCAGTCACCCAGGCACAGATACGCAGTATTTT. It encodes CASSHPGTDTQYF.

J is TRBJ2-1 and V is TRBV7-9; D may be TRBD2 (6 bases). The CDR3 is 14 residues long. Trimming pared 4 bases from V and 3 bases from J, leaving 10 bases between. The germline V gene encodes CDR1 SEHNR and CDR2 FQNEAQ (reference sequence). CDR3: CASSSPGDYNEQFF. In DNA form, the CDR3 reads TGTGCCAGCAGCTCACCGGGAGACTACAATGAGCAGTTCTTC. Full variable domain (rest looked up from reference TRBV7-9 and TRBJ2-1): DTGVSQNPRHKITKRGQNVTFRCDPISEHNRLYWYRQTLGQGPEFLTYFQNEAQLEKSRLLSDRFSAERPKGSFSTLEIQRTEQGDSAMYLCASSSPGDYNEQFFGPGTRLTVL.

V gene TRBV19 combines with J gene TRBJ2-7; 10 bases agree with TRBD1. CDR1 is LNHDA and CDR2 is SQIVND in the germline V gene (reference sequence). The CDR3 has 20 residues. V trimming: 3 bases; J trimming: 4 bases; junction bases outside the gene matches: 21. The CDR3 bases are TGTGCCAGTAGTATGGGTGGGACAGGGGAATTTATTTCTTGGGTGTACGAGCAGTACGTC. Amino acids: CASSMGGTGEFISWVYEQYV.

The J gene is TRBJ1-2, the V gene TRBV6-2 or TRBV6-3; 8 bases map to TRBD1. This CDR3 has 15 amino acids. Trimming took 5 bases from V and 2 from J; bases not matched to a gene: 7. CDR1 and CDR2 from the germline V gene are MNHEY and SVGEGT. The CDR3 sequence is CASSGDRGANYGYTF. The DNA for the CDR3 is TGTGCCAGCAGTGGCGACAGGGGAGCGAACTATGGCTACACCTTC.

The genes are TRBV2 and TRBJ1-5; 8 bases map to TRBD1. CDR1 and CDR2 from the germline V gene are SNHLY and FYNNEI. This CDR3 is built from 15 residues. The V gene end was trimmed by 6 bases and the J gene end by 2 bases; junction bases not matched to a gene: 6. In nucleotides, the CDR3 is TGTGCCAGCAGCATACAGGGGGGTGGCAATCAGCCCCAGCATTTT. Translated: CASSIQGGGNQPQHF.

The CDR3 spells CASSPTGGSNQPQHF. CDR3 in DNA: TGCGCCAGCAGCCCGACAGGGGGAAGCAATCAGCCCCAGCATTTT. The chain is built from TRBV5-1 and TRBJ1-5; 9 positions agree with TRBD1. Germline lookup yields CDR1 SGHRS and CDR2 YFSETQ. The CDR3 consists of 15 residues. V was clipped by 4 bases and J by 1 base; unmatched bases: 3.

The CDR3 sequence is CASSLSRGLASPLHF. CDR3 nucleotides: TGTGCCAGCAGTTTATCCAGGGGGCTGGCTTCACCCCTCCACTTT. The chain links TRBV28 to TRBJ1-6; 8 bases align to TRBD1. CDR1 MDHEN and CDR2 SYDVKM come from the germline V gene. With 1 base clipped from V and 9 bases from J, the junction kept 5 bases outside the gene matches. CDR3 length: 15 residues.

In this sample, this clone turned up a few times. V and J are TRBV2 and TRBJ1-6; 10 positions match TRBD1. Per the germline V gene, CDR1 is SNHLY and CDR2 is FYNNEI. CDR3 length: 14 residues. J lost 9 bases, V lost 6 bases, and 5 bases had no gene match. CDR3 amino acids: CASSPGTGVSPLHF. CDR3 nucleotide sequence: TGTGCCAGCAGCCCCGGGACAGGGGTTTCACCCCTCCACTTT.

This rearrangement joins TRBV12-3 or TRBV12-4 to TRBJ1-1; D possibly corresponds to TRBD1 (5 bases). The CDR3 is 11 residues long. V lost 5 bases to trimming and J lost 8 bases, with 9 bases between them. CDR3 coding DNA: TGTGCCAGCAGTCTCACAGGCGAAGCTTTCTTT. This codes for CASSLTGEAFF.

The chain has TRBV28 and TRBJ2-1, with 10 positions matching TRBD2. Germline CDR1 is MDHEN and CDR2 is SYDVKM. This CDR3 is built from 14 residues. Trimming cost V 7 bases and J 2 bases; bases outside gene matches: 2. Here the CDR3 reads CASNLAGAYNEQFF. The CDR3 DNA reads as TGTGCCAGCAACCTAGCGGGGGCCTACAATGAGCAGTTCTTC.

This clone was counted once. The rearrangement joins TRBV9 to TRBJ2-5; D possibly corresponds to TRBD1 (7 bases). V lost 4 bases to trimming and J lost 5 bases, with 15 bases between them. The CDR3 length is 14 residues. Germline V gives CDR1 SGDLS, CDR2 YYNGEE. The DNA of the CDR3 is TGTGCCAGCAGCCAGAACCCAGGGGGGGAGACCCAGTACTTC. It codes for CASSQNPGGETQYF.